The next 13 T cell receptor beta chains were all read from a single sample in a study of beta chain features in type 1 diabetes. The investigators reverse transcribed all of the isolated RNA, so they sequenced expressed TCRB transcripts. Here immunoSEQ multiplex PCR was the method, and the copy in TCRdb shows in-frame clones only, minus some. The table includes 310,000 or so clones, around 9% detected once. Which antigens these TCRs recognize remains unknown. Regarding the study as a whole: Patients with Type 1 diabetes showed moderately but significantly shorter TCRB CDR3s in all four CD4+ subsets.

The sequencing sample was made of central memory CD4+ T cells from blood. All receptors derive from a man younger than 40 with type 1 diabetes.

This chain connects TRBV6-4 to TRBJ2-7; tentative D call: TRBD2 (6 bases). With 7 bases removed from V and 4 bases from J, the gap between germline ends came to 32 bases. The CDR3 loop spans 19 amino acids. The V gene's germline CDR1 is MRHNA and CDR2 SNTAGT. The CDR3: CASIKNRFLEKGGTYEQYF. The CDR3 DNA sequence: TGTGCCAGCATCAAGAACCGGTTCCTTGAGAAGGGAGGTACGTACGAGCAGTACTTC.

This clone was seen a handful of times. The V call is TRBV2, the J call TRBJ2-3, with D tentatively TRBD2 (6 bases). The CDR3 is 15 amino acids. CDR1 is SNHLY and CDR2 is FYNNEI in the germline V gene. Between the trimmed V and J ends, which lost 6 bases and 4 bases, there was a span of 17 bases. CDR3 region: CASSQLGTGADTQYF. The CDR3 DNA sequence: TGTGCCAGCAGCCAGCTTGGGACTGGCGCAGATACGCAGTATTTT.

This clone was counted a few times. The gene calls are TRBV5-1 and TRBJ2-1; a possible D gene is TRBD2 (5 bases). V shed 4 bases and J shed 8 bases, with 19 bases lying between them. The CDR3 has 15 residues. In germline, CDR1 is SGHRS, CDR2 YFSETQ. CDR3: CASSLPGRESHEQFF. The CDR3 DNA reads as TGCGCCAGCAGCCTCCCGGGCCGGGAAAGTCATGAGCAGTTCTTC.

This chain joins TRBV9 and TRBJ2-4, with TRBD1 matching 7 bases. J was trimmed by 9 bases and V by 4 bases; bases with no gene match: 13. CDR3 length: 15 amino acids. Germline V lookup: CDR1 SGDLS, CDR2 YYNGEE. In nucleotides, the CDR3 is TGTGCCAGCAGCCCCCAGACAGGGAGTCCCTTCATTCAGTACTTC. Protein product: CASSPQTGSPFIQYF.

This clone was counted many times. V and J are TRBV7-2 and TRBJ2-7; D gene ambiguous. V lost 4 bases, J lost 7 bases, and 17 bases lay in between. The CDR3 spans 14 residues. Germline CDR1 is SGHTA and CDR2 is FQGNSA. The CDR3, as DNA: TGTGCCAGCAGCTCCCCCGGCCGGTTGGGTGAGCAGTACTTC. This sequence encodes CASSSPGRLGEQYF.

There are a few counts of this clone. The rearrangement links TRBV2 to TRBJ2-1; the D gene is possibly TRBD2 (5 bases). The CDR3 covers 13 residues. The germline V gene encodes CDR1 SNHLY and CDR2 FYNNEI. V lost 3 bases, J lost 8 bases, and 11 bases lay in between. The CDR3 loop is CASSEEESDEQFF. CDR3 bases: TGTGCCAGCAGTGAGGAGGAGTCCGATGAGCAGTTCTTC.

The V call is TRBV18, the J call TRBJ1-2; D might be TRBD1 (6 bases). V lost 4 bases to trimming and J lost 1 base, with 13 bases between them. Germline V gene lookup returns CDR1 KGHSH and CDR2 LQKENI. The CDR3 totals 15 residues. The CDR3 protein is CASSLLLQGNYGYTF. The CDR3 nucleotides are TGTGCCAGCTCACTCTTATTACAGGGTAACTATGGCTACACCTTC. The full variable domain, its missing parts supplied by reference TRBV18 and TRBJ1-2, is NAGVMQNPRHLVRRRGQEARLRCSPMKGHSHVYWYRQLPEEGLKFMVYLQKENIIDESGMPKERFSAEFPKEGPSILRIQQVVRGDSAAYFCASSLLLQGNYGYTFGSGTRLTVV.

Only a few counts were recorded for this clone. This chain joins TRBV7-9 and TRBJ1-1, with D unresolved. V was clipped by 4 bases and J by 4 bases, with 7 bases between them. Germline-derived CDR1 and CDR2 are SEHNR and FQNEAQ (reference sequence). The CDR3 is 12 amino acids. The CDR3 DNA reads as TGTGCCAGCAGCTGGGAGGCCACTGAAGCTTTCTTT. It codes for CASSWEATEAFF.

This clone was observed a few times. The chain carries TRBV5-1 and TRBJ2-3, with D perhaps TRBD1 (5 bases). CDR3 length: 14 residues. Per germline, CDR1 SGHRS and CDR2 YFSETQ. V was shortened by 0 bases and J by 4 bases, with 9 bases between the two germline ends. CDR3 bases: TGCGCCAGCAGCTTGGTGCAGGGTCCAGATACGCAGTATTTT. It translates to CASSLVQGPDTQYF.

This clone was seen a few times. The CDR3 bases are TGTGCCAGCAGTTCGCCGGGCACCAACTATGGCTACACCTTC. Its protein product is CASSSPGTNYGYTF. This chain joins TRBV6-6 and TRBJ1-2; D gene ambiguous. The CDR3 totals 14 residues. Germline lookup yields CDR1 MNHNY and CDR2 SVGAGI (reference sequence). Trimming left V 4 bases short and J 2 bases short, with 11 bases between.

The CDR3 reads CASSIAQETQYF. CDR3 sequence (DNA): TGTGCCAGTAGTATCGCTCAAGAGACCCAGTACTTC. V gene TRBV19 combines with J gene TRBJ2-5, with D unclear. With 3 bases removed from V and 2 bases from J, the gap between germline ends came to 4 bases. The V gene's germline CDR1 is LNHDA and CDR2 SQIVND (reference sequence). CDR3 size: 12 residues.

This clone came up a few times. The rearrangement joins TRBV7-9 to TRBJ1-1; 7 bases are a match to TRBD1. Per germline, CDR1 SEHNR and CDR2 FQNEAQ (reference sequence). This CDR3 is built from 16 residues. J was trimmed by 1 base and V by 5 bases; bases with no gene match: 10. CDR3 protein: CASSPTNRGANTEAFF. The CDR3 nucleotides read TGTGCCAGCAGCCCGACGAACAGGGGTGCGAACACTGAAGCTTTCTTT. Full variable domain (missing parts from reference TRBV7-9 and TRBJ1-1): DTGVSQNPRHKITKRGQNVTFRCDPISEHNRLYWYRQTLGQGPEFLTYFQNEAQLEKSRLLSDRFSAERPKGSFSTLEIQRTEQGDSAMYLCASSPTNRGANTEAFFGQGTRLTVV.

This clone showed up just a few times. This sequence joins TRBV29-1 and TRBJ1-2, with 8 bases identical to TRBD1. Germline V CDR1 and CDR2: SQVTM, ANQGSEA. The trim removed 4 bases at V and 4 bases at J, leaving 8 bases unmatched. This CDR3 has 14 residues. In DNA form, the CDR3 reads TGCAGCGTTGCCGCGGACAGGGCCCTCTATGGCTACACCTTC. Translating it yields CSVAADRALYGYTF.